The 24 T cell receptor beta chains given below trace back to one sample, sequenced in a study of Ad26.COV2.S vaccination and SARS-CoV-2 variants. Produced via immunoSEQ multiplex PCR; TCRdb's table is partial and in-frame only. Altogether approximately 500,000 clones are present, 87% being singletons, with the ten largest covering 10% to 15%. The treatment is: around 19 received Ad26.COV2.S at low or high dose, single or two shots; roughly 5 received placebo; per-sample allocation not given. Sampling was performed 63 days after the first vaccine or placebo injection. This sample comprised peripheral blood, obtained in a trial of Ad26.COV2.S vaccine versus placebo. The source of these receptors is a person aged 18-60 years who received the Ad26.COV2.S COVID-19 vaccine or a placebo.

This chain links TRBV30 with TRBJ1-6; no clear D. The V end was cut by 3 bases, the J end by 0 bases, with 6 bases between. The CDR3 length is 14 residues. Germline-derived CDR1 and CDR2 are GTSNPN and SVGIG (reference sequence). CDR3 DNA sequence: TGTGCCTGGAGGTCGAGCTCCTATAATTCACCCCTCCACTTT. Residues: CAWRSSSYNSPLHF.

The rearrangement joins TRBV15 to TRBJ2-3; D gene ambiguous. V was cut by 3 bases and J by 4 bases, with 8 bases left in between. The CDR3 length is 13 residues. Germline V CDR1 and CDR2: LNHNV, YYDKDF (reference sequence). The DNA for the CDR3 is TGTGCCACCAGCAGCACCCGTCCAGATACGCAGTATTTT. This translates into CATSSTRPDTQYF.

The chain couples TRBV28 to TRBJ2-1; 13 nucleotides match TRBD2. The CDR3 sequence is 17 residues long. The germline V gene has CDR1 MDHEN and CDR2 SYDVKM. The V segment lost 3 bases and the J segment 7 bases; nucleotides outside the gene matches: 9. DNA of the CDR3: TGTGCCAGCAGTTTTGTCAGGGGACTAGCGGGATCAAATGAGCAGTTCTTC. It is translated as CASSFVRGLAGSNEQFF.

This chain joins TRBV15 and TRBJ2-6; D possibly matches TRBD1 or TRBD2 (6 bases each). Trimming pared 4 bases from V and 2 bases from J, leaving 12 bases between. The CDR3 is 16 amino acids. Looked up from germline, CDR1 is LNHNV and CDR2 is YYDKDF (reference sequence). In nucleotides, the CDR3 is TGTGCCACCAGCATGTTTCGGGGGCCTGGGGCCAACGTCCTGACTTTC. It encodes CATSMFRGPGANVLTF.

This chain links TRBV15 with TRBJ2-1; 11 bases match TRBD2. Trimming took 4 bases from V and 8 from J; bases not matched to a gene: 13. This CDR3 is built from 17 residues. Germline loops: CDR1 LNHNV, CDR2 YYDKDF (reference sequence). The CDR3 region is CATSKSGTSGLRDEQFF. The CDR3 region has the DNA TGTGCCACCAGCAAATCCGGGACTAGCGGCCTGAGGGATGAGCAGTTCTTC. Drawing the rest from reference TRBV15 and TRBJ2-1, the complete variable domain is DAMVIQNPRYQVTQFGKPVTLSCSQTLNHNVMYWYQQKSSQAPKLLFHYYDKDFNNEADTPDNFQSRRPNTSFCFLDIRSPGLGDTAMYLCATSKSGTSGLRDEQFFGPGTRLTVL.

CDR3 bases: TGTGCCACCAGCAGAGAGCGGACGAGAGGGGCTTTCTTT. Its protein is CATSRERTRGAFF. The chain employs TRBV15 and TRBJ1-1; D is ambiguous. The CDR3 runs to 13 residues. In germline, CDR1 is LNHNV, CDR2 YYDKDF (reference sequence). The germline V and J ends were trimmed by 0 bases and 11 bases, with 13 bases remaining between them.

This clone was seen just once. The J gene is TRBJ2-2, the V gene TRBV6-6, with a weak D call TRBD2 (7 bases). V was trimmed by 7 bases and J by 6 bases, leaving 15 bases between them. The CDR3 totals 14 residues. Germline V gene lookup returns CDR1 MNHNY and CDR2 SVGAGI (reference sequence). This CDR3 reads CASIMGGGAGELFF. The CDR3 DNA sequence: TGTGCCAGCATTATGGGAGGGGGAGCCGGGGAGCTGTTTTTT.

Comment on this clone: The same CDR3 can be traced to other DNA sequences in this sample. The V call is TRBV28, the J call TRBJ1-1, with a tentative D call TRBD1 (6 bases). Trimming took off 1 base at V and 5 bases at J, with 11 bases between the two ends. The CDR3 loop spans 14 amino acids. Per germline, CDR1 MDHEN and CDR2 SYDVKM. This chain's CDR3 is CASSLSGGGTEAFF. The CDR3 DNA is TGTGCCAGCAGTTTATCTGGGGGCGGAACTGAAGCTTTCTTT.

This clone was observed a handful of times. This chain joins TRBV7-2 and TRBJ2-7; TRBD1 agrees at 9 bases. This CDR3 comprises 15 residues. J lost 3 bases, V lost 0 bases, and 3 bases had no gene match. CDR1 is SGHTA and CDR2 is FQGNSA in the germline V gene. The CDR3 sequence: CASSLARTGVYEQYF. The CDR3 nucleotides are TGTGCCAGCAGCTTAGCCAGGACAGGGGTCTACGAGCAGTACTTC.

This clone was observed a single time. This CDR3 is also generated by other DNA sequences in the sample. This chain joins TRBV30 and TRBJ2-7, with 7 bases identical to TRBD2. Germline loops: CDR1 GTSNPN, CDR2 SVGIG (reference sequence). Trimming at V came to 5 bases and at J to 4 bases, leaving 5 bases not matched to a gene. CDR3 length equals 12 residues. Written as DNA, the CDR3 is TGTGCCTGGGGCACGGGGGGTTACGAGCAGTACTTC. Translated, it gives CAWGTGGYEQYF.

This chain links TRBV6-6 with TRBJ1-2; D not certain. Germline V CDR1 and CDR2: MNHNY, SVGAGI (reference sequence). V lost 0 bases, J lost 0 bases, and 11 bases lay in between. The CDR3 has 16 amino acids. The CDR3 DNA is TGTGCCAGCAGTTACTCGTCCGGAGTCGCTAACTATGGCTACACCTTC. Its protein is CASSYSSGVANYGYTF.

This chain uses TRBV9 with TRBJ2-1, with D possibly being TRBD2 (5 bases). The CDR3 length is 18 residues. Trimming took 3 bases from V and 5 from J, leaving 24 bases between them. Per germline, CDR1 SGDLS and CDR2 YYNGEE. The CDR3 DNA follows: TGTGCCAGCAGCGCACCCCTAGGACCGGGGTTTTGGAACAATGAGCAGTTCTTC. Protein sequence: CASSAPLGPGFWNNEQFF.

The CDR3 coding sequence is TGTGCCAGCTCACCCGAGGGACTTTACGAGCAGTACTTC. Its protein product is CASSPEGLYEQYF. This chain connects TRBV18 to TRBJ2-7; tentative D call: TRBD2 (6 bases). V was shortened by 3 bases and J by 4 bases, with 10 bases between the two germline ends. The CDR3 loop spans 13 amino acids. Germline CDR1 KGHSH, CDR2 LQKENI. Combining the CDR3 with reference TRBV18 and TRBJ2-7 gives the whole variable domain NAGVMQNPRHLVRRRGQEARLRCSPMKGHSHVYWYRQLPEEGLKFMVYLQKENIIDESGMPKERFSAEFPKEGPSILRIQQVVRGDSAAYFCASSPEGLYEQYFGPGTRLTVT.

The genes are TRBV6-2 or TRBV6-3 and TRBJ1-6, with a possible D match to TRBD1 (6 bases). The CDR3 has 16 residues. Germline-derived CDR1 and CDR2 are MNHEY and SVGEGT. V dropped 6 bases and J dropped 10 bases, with 22 bases sitting between them. This CDR3 is CASSPTGTTWRSPLHF. CDR3 DNA: TGTGCCAGCAGCCCTACCGGGACAACATGGAGGTCACCCCTCCACTTT.

The gene calls are TRBV28 and TRBJ2-1; TRBD1 matches at 9 bases. Per the germline V gene, CDR1 is MDHEN and CDR2 is SYDVKM. The J segment lost 8 bases and the V segment lost 6 bases, leaving 11 bases of the junction unmatched. There are 15 residues in the CDR3. CDR3 nucleotides: TGTGCCAGCAGCCCGTTGAGCGGACAGGGGCATGAGCAGTTCTTC. Protein product: CASSPLSGQGHEQFF.

CDR3 in DNA: TGTGCCAGCAGCCCACCCCGGCAGCGGGGGCCCTTCGCCGGGGAGCTGTTTTTT. Amino acid sequence: CASSPPRQRGPFAGELFF. This chain connects TRBV7-6 to TRBJ2-2, with 8 bases lining up with TRBD2. The CDR3 sequence is 18 residues long. After removal of 5 bases from V and 6 bases from J, the junction contained 17 bases not matched to a gene. The V gene's germline CDR1 is SGHVS and CDR2 FNYEAQ.

The J gene is TRBJ2-2, the V gene TRBV19; TRBD2 agrees at 9 bases. Trimming removed 3 bases from V and 1 base from J; junction bases left unmatched: 6. CDR1 and CDR2 from the germline V gene are LNHDA and SQIVND (reference sequence). The CDR3 runs 17 residues. CDR3 region: CASSMASSGENTGELFF. In DNA, the CDR3 is TGTGCCAGTAGTATGGCCTCTAGCGGGGAGAACACCGGGGAGCTGTTTTTT.

The chain joins TRBV5-1 to TRBJ2-1, with 11 nucleotides matching TRBD1. The CDR3 runs 15 residues. Trimming removed 4 bases from V and 3 bases from J; junction bases left unmatched: 3. Per germline, CDR1 SGHRS and CDR2 YFSETQ. CDR3: CASSPGQGDYNEQFF. In DNA, the CDR3 is TGCGCCAGCAGCCCGGGACAGGGGGACTACAATGAGCAGTTCTTC. Complete variable domain (other parts from reference TRBV5-1 and TRBJ2-1): KAGVTQTPRYLIKTRGQQVTLSCSPISGHRSVSWYQQTPGQGLQFLFEYFSETQRNKGNFPGRFSGRQFSNSRSEMNVSTLELGDSALYLCASSPGQGDYNEQFFGPGTRLTVL.

The CDR3 spells CASRTDGTGVFF. The CDR3 DNA reads TGTGCCAGCAGGACAGATGGGACAGGGGTTTTCTTT. V gene TRBV28 combines with J gene TRBJ1-1; 10 bases map to TRBD1. This CDR3 spans 12 amino acids. With V trimmed by 6 bases and J by 13 bases, 8 bases remained unmatched. Germline assignment: CDR1 MDHEN and CDR2 SYDVKM. Full variable domain (missing parts from reference TRBV28 and TRBJ1-1): DVKVTQSSRYLVKRTGEKVFLECVQDMDHENMFWYRQDPGLGLRLIYFSYDVKMKEKGDIPEGYSVSREKKERFSLILESASTNQTSMYLCASRTDGTGVFFGQGTRLTVV.

This clone was detected only a few times. The chain recombines TRBV28 with TRBJ2-5, with 7 bases matching TRBD1. This CDR3 contains 10 residues. Germline V gene lookup returns CDR1 MDHEN and CDR2 SYDVKM. Trimming cost V 10 bases and J 9 bases; bases outside gene matches: 5. The CDR3 coding sequence is TGTGCCACCACAGGGGCGGCCCAGTACTTC. Protein: CATTGAAQYF.

The chain has TRBV4-1 and TRBJ2-1, with D tentatively TRBD1 or TRBD2 (5 bases each). The V end was cut by 2 bases, the J end by 8 bases, with 16 bases between. Per germline, CDR1 MGHRA and CDR2 YSYEKL. The CDR3 contains 15 residues. Here the CDR3 DNA reads TGCGCCAGCAGCCAACCAGGGACCTGGAGAGATGAGCAGTTCTTC. This codes for CASSQPGTWRDEQFF.

The chain couples TRBV2 to TRBJ2-1, with 7 positions matching TRBD2. CDR1 SNHLY and CDR2 FYNNEI come from the germline V gene. The ends lost 1 base at V and 4 bases at J; junction bases unmatched: 7. The CDR3 loop spans 16 amino acids. CDR3 DNA sequence: TGTGCCAGCAGTGAAGGGTTAGCGGGTTGGTACAATGAGCAGTTCTTC. Residues: CASSEGLAGWYNEQFF.

This clone was found once. J is TRBJ2-3 and V is TRBV24-1, with TRBD2 matching 8 bases. J was trimmed by 4 bases and V by 7 bases; bases with no gene match: 12. The CDR3 consists of 16 residues. Germline-derived CDR1 and CDR2 are KGHDR and SFDVKD. Here the CDR3 DNA reads TGTGCCACCAGCGGCCGGGAGCGGGAGTTACCAGATACGCAGTATTTT. As protein: CATSGRERELPDTQYF.

In this sample, this clone turned up once. Here the CDR3 DNA reads TGTGCCAGCAGGGAAAGGACTAGCGGGAGTCTGGGCGAGCAGTACTTC. Protein: CASRERTSGSLGEQYF. The genes are TRBV2 and TRBJ2-7, with 13 bases identical to TRBD2. CDR3 length equals 16 residues. J was trimmed by 6 bases and V by 6 bases; bases with no gene match: 11. Per the germline V gene, CDR1 is SNHLY and CDR2 is FYNNEI.